The 29 T cell receptor beta chains below all came from one sample that was sequenced in a study of shared clonotypes between healthy human individuals. The naive CD8 population came from CD45RO-negative cells selected for CCR7, without terminally differentiated effector memory CD45RA+ cells. Method: immunoSEQ multiplex PCR; TCRdb's copy keeps in-frame clones and lacks some. The table has some 1,900,000 clones, approximately 94% seen once. Sequences were obtained from naive CD8+ T cells sorted from blood. The source of these receptors is a man between 18 and 35 years old in good health.

The CDR3 loop is CASSLSGSPYEQYF. As DNA, the CDR3 is TGTGCCAGCAGTCTGTCGGGCAGTCCCTACGAGCAGTACTTC. The chain employs TRBV7-9 and TRBJ2-7; D remains ambiguous. This CDR3 spans 14 amino acids. CDR1 is SEHNR, CDR2 FQNEAQ, per germline (reference sequence). The V end was cut by 6 bases, the J end by 2 bases, with 14 bases between.

The V call is TRBV19, the J call TRBJ2-7; 9 bases align to TRBD1. CDR1 and CDR2 from the germline V gene are LNHDA and SQIVND (reference sequence). V lost 5 bases, J lost 1 base, and 3 bases stayed unmatched. CDR3 length: 14 amino acids. CDR3 nucleotides: TGTGCCAGTAGTCTGGACAGGGGATCCTACGAGCAGTACTTC. Amino acid sequence: CASSLDRGSYEQYF.

With regard to this clone: This sample includes further DNA sequences coding for the same CDR3. The CDR3 region has the DNA TGTGCCAGCAGCCAAGGGTTGGGGTACGAGCAGTACTTC. It is translated as CASSQGLGYEQYF. This sequence joins TRBV4-2 and TRBJ2-7; no firm D call. V lost 1 base to trimming and J lost 4 bases, with 8 bases between them. CDR1 and CDR2 from the germline V gene are LGHNA and YNFKEQ. The CDR3 runs to 13 residues.

The sample holds one count of this clone. DNA of the CDR3: TGTGCCAGCAGTGACTCGGGGGAAAGTCCCTATAATTCACCCCTCCACTTT. Residues: CASSDSGESPYNSPLHF. V gene TRBV6-4 combines with J gene TRBJ1-6, with D maybe TRBD1 (5 bases). V was cut by 0 bases and J by 2 bases, with 11 bases left in between. Germline values: CDR1 MRHNA, CDR2 SNTAGT. This CDR3 comprises 17 residues.

The rearrangement links TRBV2 to TRBJ2-1; 10 positions match TRBD2. V trimming: 7 bases; J trimming: 0 bases; junction bases outside the gene matches: 3. The CDR3 runs to 15 residues. CDR1 is SNHLY and CDR2 is FYNNEI in the germline V gene. CDR3 loop: CASTGLAPSYNEQFF. CDR3 in DNA: TGTGCCAGCACGGGACTAGCGCCCTCCTACAATGAGCAGTTCTTC.

To note about this clone: The same CDR3 also results from other DNA sequences found in this sample. The chain uses TRBV2 and TRBJ2-3, with 9 bases lining up with TRBD1. Trimming at V came to 3 bases and at J to 1 base, leaving 2 bases not matched to a gene. The germline CDR1 and CDR2 sequences are SNHLY and FYNNEI. There are 15 residues in the CDR3. The CDR3 DNA is TGTGCCAGCAGTGAGTGGACAGGGGGCACAGATACGCAGTATTTT. It encodes CASSEWTGGTDTQYF.

The chain recombines TRBV7-8 with TRBJ2-1, with D possibly matching TRBD2 (7 bases). Per germline, CDR1 SGHVS and CDR2 FQNEAQ. V was shortened by 0 bases and J by 8 bases, with 11 bases between the two germline ends. This CDR3 contains 14 residues. The CDR3 coding sequence is TGTGCCAGCAGCTTAGCCCCGGGGGGCGATGAGCAGTTCTTC. As protein: CASSLAPGGDEQFF. Filled out from reference TRBV7-8 and TRBJ2-1, the complete variable domain reads GAGVSQSPRYKVAKRGQDVALRCDPISGHVSLFWYQQALGQGPEFLTYFQNEAQLDKSGLPSDRFFAERPEGSVSTLKIQRTQQEDSAVYLCASSLAPGGDEQFFGPGTRLTVL.

This clone was picked up one time. This chain links TRBV2 with TRBJ2-3; TRBD1 agrees at 10 bases. J was trimmed by 4 bases and V by 4 bases; bases with no gene match: 5. This CDR3 has 15 amino acids. Germline V gene sequence: CDR1 SNHLY, CDR2 FYNNEI. The CDR3: CASSVGQGYSDTQYF. The CDR3 nucleotides are TGTGCCAGCAGTGTGGGACAGGGGTATTCAGATACGCAGTATTTT.

About this clone: The sample carries other DNA sequences with the same CDR3. This chain joins TRBV7-9 and TRBJ1-2, with 10 bases fitting TRBD1. Germline-derived CDR1 and CDR2 are SEHNR and FQNEAQ (reference sequence). The CDR3 has 14 amino acids. The trim removed 5 bases at V and 5 bases at J, leaving 5 bases unmatched. This chain's CDR3 is CASSLGTGAYGYTF. Here the CDR3 DNA reads TGTGCCAGCAGCCTCGGGACAGGGGCGTATGGCTACACCTTC.

The chain employs TRBV25-1 and TRBJ1-6; D is uncertain. The CDR3 covers 16 residues. CDR1 is MGHDK and CDR2 is SYGVNS in the germline V gene. V was pared by 3 bases and J by 7 bases, with 16 bases between. The CDR3 is CASSDTRSQHNSPLHF. The CDR3, as DNA: TGTGCCAGCAGTGACACCAGAAGTCAACACAATTCACCCCTCCACTTT.

This chain links TRBV7-9 with TRBJ2-7, with D perhaps matching TRBD2 (6 bases). The V gene's germline CDR1 is SEHNR and CDR2 FQNEAQ (reference sequence). This CDR3 has 16 amino acids. V shed 5 bases and J shed 5 bases, with 22 bases lying between them. As DNA, the CDR3 is TGTGCCAGCAGCCATATAGAGCGGGTGTCGCCCCACGAGCAGTACTTC. Translating it yields CASSHIERVSPHEQYF.

The V and J genes are TRBV28 and TRBJ2-7; 9 bases map to TRBD1. Germline lookup yields CDR1 MDHEN and CDR2 SYDVKM. After removal of 3 bases from V and 7 bases from J, the junction contained 10 bases not matched to a gene. This CDR3 is built from 15 residues. CDR3 loop: CASSLAGQGLGEQYF. The DNA for the CDR3 is TGTGCCAGCAGTTTGGCTGGACAGGGGTTGGGTGAGCAGTACTTC.

This chain links TRBV4-1 with TRBJ2-2; 8 bases match TRBD2. Germline CDR1 MGHRA, CDR2 YSYEKL. With V trimmed by 0 bases and J by 1 base, 4 bases remained unmatched. The CDR3 has 17 amino acids. CDR3 sequence: CASSQDNSGVNTGELFF. CDR3 bases: TGCGCCAGCAGCCAAGATAATAGCGGGGTGAACACCGGGGAGCTGTTTTTT.

This chain links TRBV2 with TRBJ2-1, with TRBD2 identical over 10 bases. J lost 10 bases, V lost 3 bases, and 12 bases had no gene match. The germline gives CDR1 SNHLY, CDR2 FYNNEI. CDR3 length: 16 residues. For the CDR3, the DNA is TGTGCCAGCAGTGAGGCGTCTAGCGGGAGCGAAGAAGAGCAGTTCTTC. It translates to CASSEASSGSEEEQFF.

The gene calls are TRBV29-1 and TRBJ2-5; 9 positions agree with TRBD2. The CDR3 runs to 16 residues. The ends lost 0 bases at V and 1 base at J; junction bases unmatched: 6. The germline gives CDR1 SQVTM, CDR2 ANQGSEA. CDR3 sequence reads: CSVEERLAGLQETQYF. CDR3 DNA sequence: TGCAGCGTTGAAGAGAGGCTAGCGGGACTCCAAGAGACCCAGTACTTC.

The J gene is TRBJ2-7, the V gene TRBV30; no firm D call. This CDR3 contains 12 residues. Germline CDR1 reads GTSNPN; CDR2 reads SVGIG (reference sequence). Trimming left V 2 bases short and J 4 bases short, with 9 bases between. This CDR3 is CAWSTADYEQYF. The CDR3 coding sequence is TGTGCCTGGAGTACTGCCGATTACGAGCAGTACTTC. Variable domain in full (rest from reference TRBV30 and TRBJ2-7): SQTIHQWPATLVQPVGSPLSLECTVEGTSNPNLYWYRQAAGRGLQLLFYSVGIGQISSEVPQNLSASRPQDRQFILSSKKLLLSDSGFYLCAWSTADYEQYFGPGTRLTVT.

V gene TRBV28 combines with J gene TRBJ2-7; the D call may be TRBD1 or TRBD2 (5 bases each). CDR1 is MDHEN and CDR2 is SYDVKM in the germline V gene. The CDR3 consists of 14 residues. The V and J ends lost 2 bases and 5 bases respectively, with 13 bases between them. The CDR3 sequence is CASSLTGGTHEQYF. CDR3 coding DNA: TGTGCCAGCAGTTTAACAGGAGGCACACACGAGCAGTACTTC.

The V call is TRBV28, the J call TRBJ1-3, with no clear D. V gave up 1 base and J gave up 0 bases, with 7 bases separating them. CDR1 is MDHEN and CDR2 is SYDVKM in the germline V gene. This CDR3 comprises 15 residues. The CDR3 DNA sequence: TGTGCCAGCAGTTTATTACAGAGCTCTGGAAACACCATATATTTT. Protein: CASSLLQSSGNTIYF. Combining the CDR3 with reference TRBV28 and TRBJ1-3 gives the whole variable domain DVKVTQSSRYLVKRTGEKVFLECVQDMDHENMFWYRQDPGLGLRLIYFSYDVKMKEKGDIPEGYSVSREKKERFSLILESASTNQTSMYLCASSLLQSSGNTIYFGEGSWLTVV.

V usage is TRBV7-6 and J usage is TRBJ2-1; 7 bases match TRBD1. The CDR3 length is 13 residues. With 2 bases clipped from V and 5 bases from J, the junction kept 0 bases outside the gene matches. Germline CDR1 SGHVS, CDR2 FNYEAQ. The CDR3: CASSLTGDNEQFF. CDR3 bases: TGTGCCAGCAGCTTAACAGGGGACAATGAGCAGTTCTTC.

The CDR3 nucleotides read TGCGCCAGCAGCCAAGGAATGGGTACGGGGAATGAGCAGTTCTTC. Translation: CASSQGMGTGNEQFF. The chain combines TRBV4-1 with TRBJ2-1; perhaps TRBD2 as D (5 bases). CDR3 size: 15 residues. Trimming removed 1 base at V and 7 bases at J, with 14 bases between. Germline CDR1 and CDR2: MGHRA and YSYEKL.

The genes are TRBV7-9 and TRBJ2-3; the match to TRBD2 covers 10 bases. CDR3 length: 14 amino acids. V was clipped by 6 bases and J by 5 bases; unmatched bases: 5. The germline gives CDR1 SEHNR, CDR2 FQNEAQ (reference sequence). CDR3 region: CASSGSGRGDTQYF. The CDR3 DNA reads TGTGCCAGCAGTGGAAGCGGGAGGGGAGATACGCAGTATTTT.

The DNA for the CDR3 is TGTGCCAGCAGCTTCACAGGGGTAGATACGCAGTATTTT. It codes for CASSFTGVDTQYF. V gene TRBV14 combines with J gene TRBJ2-3; 7 nucleotides match TRBD1. Germline CDR1 is SGHDN and CDR2 is FVKESK. The CDR3 runs to 13 residues. With V trimmed by 5 bases and J by 5 bases, 4 bases remained unmatched.

Notes on this clone: A much larger clone lies one base from this, so it may be a read error. J is TRBJ1-2 and V is TRBV4-3; a possible D gene is TRBD1 (5 bases). Germline V gene data show CDR1 as LGHNA and CDR2 as YSLEER. This CDR3 has 13 residues. V lost 1 base and J lost 4, with 7 bases in between. CDR3 in DNA: TGCGCCAGCAGCCAAGGGGACTCCTATGGCTACACCTTC. Its protein is CASSQGDSYGYTF.

The gene calls are TRBV6-1 and TRBJ2-7, with 7 bases that match TRBD1. Trimming took 7 bases from V and 5 from J; bases not matched to a gene: 5. Per germline, CDR1 MNHNS and CDR2 SASEGT. The CDR3 covers 12 residues. The CDR3 protein is CASNRGSNEQYF. The CDR3 region has the DNA TGTGCCAGCAACAGGGGCAGTAACGAGCAGTACTTC.

This clone was seen just once. The V gene is TRBV5-4, the J gene TRBJ1-1; 9 bases agree with TRBD1. V was clipped by 3 bases and J by 1 base; unmatched bases: 1. The CDR3 is made up of 14 amino acids. From germline, CDR1 is SGHNT and CDR2 YYREEE (reference sequence). For the CDR3, the DNA is TGTGCCAGCAGCTCACAGGGGGCGAACACTGAAGCTTTCTTT. Its protein is CASSSQGANTEAFF.

The CDR3 region is CASSQERKLLYNEQFF. In DNA form, the CDR3 reads TGCGCCAGCAGCCAGGAGCGGAAACTCCTCTACAATGAGCAGTTCTTC. The chain employs TRBV4-1 and TRBJ2-1, with D possibly being TRBD2 (5 bases). The length of the CDR3 is 16 residues. CDR1 and CDR2 from the germline V gene are MGHRA and YSYEKL. Deletions cut 3 bases from V and 3 bases from J, with 15 bases between.

This chain connects TRBV11-2 to TRBJ1-2; D remains unclear. This CDR3 has 13 residues. Trimming left V 5 bases short and J 1 base short, with 8 bases between. Germline V gene lookup returns CDR1 SGHAT and CDR2 FQNNGV. CDR3 region: CASSPLINYGYTF. The CDR3 bases are TGTGCCAGCAGCCCATTGATTAACTATGGCTACACCTTC.

As for this clone: This CDR3 is also generated by other DNA sequences in the sample. This chain links TRBV9 with TRBJ1-2; possibly TRBD1 for D (5 bases). V lost 0 bases and J lost 4, with 7 bases in between. Germline V CDR1 and CDR2: SGDLS, YYNGEE. This CDR3 has 13 amino acids. CDR3 residues: CASSVGGTYGYTF. DNA for the CDR3: TGTGCCAGCAGCGTAGGAGGGACCTATGGCTACACCTTC.

Comment on this clone: This sample includes further DNA sequences coding for the same CDR3. The chain is built from TRBV28 and TRBJ2-7; D uncertain. The V gene lost 4 bases and the J gene lost 0 bases, with 4 bases spanning the gap. From germline, CDR1 is MDHEN and CDR2 SYDVKM. This CDR3 contains 12 residues. CDR3: CASSSTSYEQYF. CDR3 bases: TGTGCCAGCAGTTCCACCTCCTACGAGCAGTACTTC.